The sequence of this TCR beta chain was determined in a study of T cell responses to AZD1222 COVID-19 vaccine. Regarding the study as a whole: Regions 160-218 and 743-854 dominated among vaccine-associated CD4 TCRs spanning spike. Epitopes outside B.1.351 and B.1.1.7 mutated regions reportedly drew nearly half of spike TCRs.

Concerning this clone itself: As yet, its antigen is unknown.

This CDR3 has 14 amino acids. Germline V lookup: CDR1 MGHDK, CDR2 SYGVNS. V was clipped by 6 bases and J by 1 base; unmatched bases: 3. This table comes from immunoSEQ multiplex PCR, and its TCRdb copy is limited to in-frame clones, with some not included. The table shows under 95,000 clones, with over 70% occurring only once. The receptor was isolated from an adult in good health. The source was peripheral blood, collected on day 0 of AZD1222 vaccination. The chain joins TRBV25-1 to TRBJ2-7, with 10 bases matching TRBD1. The CDR3 is CASRQDRGSYEQYF. CDR3 DNA: TGTGCCAGCAGACAGGACAGGGGGTCCTACGAGCAGTACTTC.